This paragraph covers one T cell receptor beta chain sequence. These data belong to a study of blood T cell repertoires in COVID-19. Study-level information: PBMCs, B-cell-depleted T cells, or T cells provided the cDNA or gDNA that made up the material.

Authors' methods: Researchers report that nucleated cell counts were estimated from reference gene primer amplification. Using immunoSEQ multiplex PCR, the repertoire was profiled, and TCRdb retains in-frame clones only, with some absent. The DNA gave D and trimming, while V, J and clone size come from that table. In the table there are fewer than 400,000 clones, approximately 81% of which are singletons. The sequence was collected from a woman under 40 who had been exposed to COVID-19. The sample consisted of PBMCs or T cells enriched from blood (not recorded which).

CDR3 in DNA: TGCGCCAGCAGTCAAGAATCGGGAGGCTATGGCTACACCTTC. It is translated as CASSQESGGYGYTF. The chain has TRBV23-1 and TRBJ1-2, with D hard to call. TRBV23-1 is marked as an open reading frame, function uncertain. Trimming stripped 2 bases from V and 4 bases from J, with 11 bases between. The CDR3 has 14 residues.